The present entry profiles one TCR beta chain with its context. Its antigen is not known. This record comes from a study of shared clonotypes between healthy human individuals. The overall study: Plates per donor: three CD4 naive, three CD4 memory, two CD8 naive, one CD8 memory.

Here immunoSEQ multiplex PCR was the method, and the copy in TCRdb shows in-frame clones only, minus some. Counted here are a few million clones, about 92% occurring once; the ten biggest clones make up 0.11% to 0.15%. A split of CD4+ cells into CD45RA+ naive and CD45RA-negative memory subsets was performed. Broader study findings: Sharing across four donors was highest in naive CD4 (approximately 5%) and lowest in memory CD8 (roughly 0.4%). Generation probability values for non-shared clonotypes were lower than those for clonotypes shared by all four donors.

The specimen was naive CD4+ T cells sorted from blood. Indicated subset: CD45RA+ positively selected. The receptor's source is a man between 18 and 29 years old in good health.

The CDR3 here is CASRIPQGGYGYTF. CDR3 sequence (DNA): TGTGCCAGTAGGATTCCCCAGGGGGGCTATGGCTACACCTTC. The chain carries TRBV19 and TRBJ1-2; TRBD1 aligns across 7 bases. Germline CDR1 reads LNHDA; CDR2 reads SQIVND (reference sequence). This CDR3 is built from 14 residues. Trimming cost V 6 bases and J 4 bases; bases outside gene matches: 8.